This T cell receptor (beta chain) was sequenced in a study of cytomegalovirus exposure and HLA in healthy donors. Points from the study as a whole: DRB1 showed the most TCR associations and HLA-C the fewest in a later analysis, as rates varied by HLA locus. As a later analysis showed, a missense DCLRE1C variant was linked to trimming of TCR beta V- and J-genes.

To note about this clone: Its specificity is not known.

The CDR3 sequence is 14 residues long. Germline V CDR1 and CDR2: MGHRA, YSYEKL. Trimming removed 4 bases from V and 6 bases from J, with 14 bases in between. Vbeta (60) and Jbeta (13) primers were used in the PCR. The repertoire was sequenced with immunoSEQ multiplex PCR; TCRdb's copy has only in-frame clones and lacks some. The sample has roughly 140,000 clones; approximately 79% are singletons. The chain combines TRBV4-1 with TRBJ2-3; D possibly corresponds to TRBD2 (6 bases). The sequence derives from a woman aged 25-40 years in good health and CMV-seronegative. The sequenced material came from PBMCs. Here the CDR3 DNA reads TGCGCCAGCAGCCGACTAGTGGGGGAGGATACGCAGTATTTT. Its translation is CASSRLVGEDTQYF.